The clone carrying this TCR beta chain was counted only a few times. Its antigen is undetermined. The CDR3 has 13 residues. The ends were cut back, 5 bases at V and 1 base at J, with 8 bases in the middle. From germline, CDR1 is DFQATT and CDR2 SNEGSKA (reference sequence). This sample is part of a study of response to subunit inactivated influenza vaccine. Overall study findings and caveats: Few additional T cells are recruited per seasonal influenza vaccination, authors suggested.

TCRdb re-analysed the RT-PCR reads in MiXCR, keeping a single row per CDR3 protein. The top ten hold about a tenth of the sample, which has some 850,000 distinct CDR3 sequences, under 20% seen once. The chain links TRBV20-1 to TRBJ1-4; D is unclear. Source: PBMCs from blood, taken roughly 5 days after vaccination. The source of this sequence is a man aged 50 or older who received an inactivated influenza vaccine. The CDR3, as DNA: TGCAGTGCTCACCGGGTAACTAATGAAAAACTGTTTTTT. As protein: CSAHRVTNEKLFF.